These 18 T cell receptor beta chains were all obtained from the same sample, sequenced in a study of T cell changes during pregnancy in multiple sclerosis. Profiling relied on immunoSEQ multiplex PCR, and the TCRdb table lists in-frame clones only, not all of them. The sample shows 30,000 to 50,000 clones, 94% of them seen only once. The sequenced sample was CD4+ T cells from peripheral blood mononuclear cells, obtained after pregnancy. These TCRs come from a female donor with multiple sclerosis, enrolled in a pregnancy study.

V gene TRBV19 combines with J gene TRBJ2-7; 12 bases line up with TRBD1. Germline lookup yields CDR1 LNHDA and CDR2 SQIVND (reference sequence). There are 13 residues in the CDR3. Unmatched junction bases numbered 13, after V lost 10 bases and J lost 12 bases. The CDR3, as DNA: TGTGCCAAGAGCCGGGACAGGGGGCCCCGCCTGTACTTC. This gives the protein CAKSRDRGPRLYF.

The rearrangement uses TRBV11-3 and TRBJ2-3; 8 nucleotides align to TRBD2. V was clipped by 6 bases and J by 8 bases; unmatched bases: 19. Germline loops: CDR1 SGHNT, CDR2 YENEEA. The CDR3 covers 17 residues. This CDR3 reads CASSPGLAYEERFTQYF. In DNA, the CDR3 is TGTGCCAGCAGTCCTGGACTAGCTTACGAAGAGAGGTTTACGCAGTATTTT. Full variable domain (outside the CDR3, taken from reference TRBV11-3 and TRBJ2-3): EAGVVQSPRYKIIEKKQPVAFWCNPISGHNTLYWYLQNLGQGPELLIRYENEEAVDDSQLPKDRFSAERLKGVDSTLKIQPAELGDSAVYLCASSPGLAYEERFTQYFGPGTRLTVL.

DNA of the CDR3: TGTGCCAGCAGCCAAGAATACAGAGCCTACGAGCAGTACTTC. This encodes CASSQEYRAYEQYF. The V call is TRBV4-2, the J call TRBJ2-7; D gene unclear. The CDR3 length is 14 residues. V was cut by 0 bases and J by 2 bases, with 8 bases left in between. In germline, CDR1 is LGHNA, CDR2 YNFKEQ.

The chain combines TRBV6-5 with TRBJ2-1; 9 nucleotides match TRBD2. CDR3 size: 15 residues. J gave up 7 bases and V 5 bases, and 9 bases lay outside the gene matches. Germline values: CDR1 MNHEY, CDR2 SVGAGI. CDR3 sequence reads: CASSLSWAGGNEQFF. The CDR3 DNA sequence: TGTGCCAGCAGTCTCTCCTGGGCGGGGGGGAATGAGCAGTTCTTC.

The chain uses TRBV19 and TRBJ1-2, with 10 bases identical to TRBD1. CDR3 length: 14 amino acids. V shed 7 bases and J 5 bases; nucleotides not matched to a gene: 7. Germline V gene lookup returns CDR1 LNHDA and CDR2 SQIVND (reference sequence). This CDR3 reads CASTRDRGLYGYTF. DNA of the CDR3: TGTGCCAGTACCCGGGACAGGGGTTTGTATGGCTACACCTTC.

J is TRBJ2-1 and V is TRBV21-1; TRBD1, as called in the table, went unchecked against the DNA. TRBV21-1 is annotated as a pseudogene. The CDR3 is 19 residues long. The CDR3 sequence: CASSKAGRRGQSSYNEQFF. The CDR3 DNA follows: TGTGCCAGCAGCAAAGCCGGAAGGAGGGGACAGAGCTCCTACAATGAGCAGTTCTTC.

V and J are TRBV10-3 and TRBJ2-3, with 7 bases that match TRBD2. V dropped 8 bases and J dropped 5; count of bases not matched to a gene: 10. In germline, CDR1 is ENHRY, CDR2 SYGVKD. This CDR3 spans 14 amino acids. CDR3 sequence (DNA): TGTGCCATCGGGGGGAGGGGCAGCCTAGATACGCAGTATTTT. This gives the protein CAIGGRGSLDTQYF.

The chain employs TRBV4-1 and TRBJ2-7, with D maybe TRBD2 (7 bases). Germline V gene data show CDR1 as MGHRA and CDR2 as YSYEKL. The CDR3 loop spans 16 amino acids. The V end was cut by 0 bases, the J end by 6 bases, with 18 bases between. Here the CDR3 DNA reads TGCGCCAGCAGCCAAGAAACCCGGGGGGCCTTTGCCGAGCAGTACTTC. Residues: CASSQETRGAFAEQYF.

The CDR3 nucleotides read TGTGCCAGCAGTGGGGGTTATCTGGGACAGAACTATGGCTACACCTTC. Protein sequence: CASSGGYLGQNYGYTF. This rearrangement joins TRBV6-1 to TRBJ1-2, with 7 bases that match TRBD1. Germline assignment: CDR1 MNHNS and CDR2 SASEGT. Trimming at V came to 4 bases and at J to 2 bases, leaving 10 bases not matched to a gene. The length of the CDR3 is 16 residues.

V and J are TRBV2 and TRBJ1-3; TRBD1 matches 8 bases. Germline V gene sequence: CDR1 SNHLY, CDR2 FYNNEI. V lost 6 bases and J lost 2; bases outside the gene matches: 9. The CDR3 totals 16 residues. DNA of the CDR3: TGTGCCAGCAGCGCGGGACAGGTACTAACTGGAAACACCATATATTTT. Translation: CASSAGQVLTGNTIYF.

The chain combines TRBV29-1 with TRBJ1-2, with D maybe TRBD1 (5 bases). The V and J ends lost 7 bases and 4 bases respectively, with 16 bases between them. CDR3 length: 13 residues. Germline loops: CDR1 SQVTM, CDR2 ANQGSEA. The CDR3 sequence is CSAGERGLYGYTF. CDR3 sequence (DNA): TGCAGCGCCGGGGAGCGGGGCCTCTATGGCTACACCTTC.

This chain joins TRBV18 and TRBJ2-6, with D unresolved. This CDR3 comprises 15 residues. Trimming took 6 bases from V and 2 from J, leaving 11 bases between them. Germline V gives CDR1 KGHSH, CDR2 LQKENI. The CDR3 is CASSPGFTGANVLTF. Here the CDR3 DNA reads TGTGCCAGCTCTCCCGGGTTCACTGGGGCCAACGTCCTGACTTTC.

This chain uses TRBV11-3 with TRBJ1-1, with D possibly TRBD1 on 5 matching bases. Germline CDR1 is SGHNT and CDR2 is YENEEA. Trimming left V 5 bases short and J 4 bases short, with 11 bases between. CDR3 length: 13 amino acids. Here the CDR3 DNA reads TGTGCCAGCAGCCGTGGGGGGATCACTGAAGCTTTCTTT. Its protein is CASSRGGITEAFF.

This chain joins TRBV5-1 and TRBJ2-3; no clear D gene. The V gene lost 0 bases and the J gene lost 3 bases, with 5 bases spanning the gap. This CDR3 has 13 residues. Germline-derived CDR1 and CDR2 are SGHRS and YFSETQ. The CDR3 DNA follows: TGCGCCAGCAGCTTGGGGGCGACAGATACGCAGTATTTT. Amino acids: CASSLGATDTQYF.

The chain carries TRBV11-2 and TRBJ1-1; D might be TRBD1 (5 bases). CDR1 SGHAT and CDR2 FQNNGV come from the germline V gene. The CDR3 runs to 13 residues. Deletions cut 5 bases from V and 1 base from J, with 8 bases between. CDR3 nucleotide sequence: TGTGCCAGCAGCCGACAGCCGAACACTGAAGCTTTCTTT. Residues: CASSRQPNTEAFF.

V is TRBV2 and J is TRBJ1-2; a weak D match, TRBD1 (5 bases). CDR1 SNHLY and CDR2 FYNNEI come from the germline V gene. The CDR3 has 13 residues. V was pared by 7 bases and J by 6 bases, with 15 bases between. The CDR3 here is CASTEQGFNGYTF. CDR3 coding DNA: TGTGCCAGCACTGAGCAGGGTTTCAATGGCTACACCTTC.

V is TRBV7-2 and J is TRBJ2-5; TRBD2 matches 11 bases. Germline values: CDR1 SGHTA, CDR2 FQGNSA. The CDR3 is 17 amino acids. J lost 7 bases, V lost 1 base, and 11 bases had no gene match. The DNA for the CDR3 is TGTGCCAGCAGCTTAGTGGGTAGCGGGGGGGCTAAGAGGACCCAGTACTTC. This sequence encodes CASSLVGSGGAKRTQYF. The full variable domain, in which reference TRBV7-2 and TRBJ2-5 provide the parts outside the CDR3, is GAGVSQSPSNKVTEKGKDVELRCDPISGHTALYWYRQSLGQGLEFLIYFQGNSAPDKSGLPSDRFSAERTGGSVSTLTIQRTQQEDSAVYLCASSLVGSGGAKRTQYFGPGTRLLVL.

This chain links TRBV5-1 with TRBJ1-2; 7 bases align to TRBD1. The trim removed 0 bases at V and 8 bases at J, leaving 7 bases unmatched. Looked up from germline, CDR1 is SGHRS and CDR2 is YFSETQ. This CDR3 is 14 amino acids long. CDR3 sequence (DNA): TGCGCCAGCAGCTTGGAACAGGGGACCGGAGGCTACACCTTC. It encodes CASSLEQGTGGYTF.